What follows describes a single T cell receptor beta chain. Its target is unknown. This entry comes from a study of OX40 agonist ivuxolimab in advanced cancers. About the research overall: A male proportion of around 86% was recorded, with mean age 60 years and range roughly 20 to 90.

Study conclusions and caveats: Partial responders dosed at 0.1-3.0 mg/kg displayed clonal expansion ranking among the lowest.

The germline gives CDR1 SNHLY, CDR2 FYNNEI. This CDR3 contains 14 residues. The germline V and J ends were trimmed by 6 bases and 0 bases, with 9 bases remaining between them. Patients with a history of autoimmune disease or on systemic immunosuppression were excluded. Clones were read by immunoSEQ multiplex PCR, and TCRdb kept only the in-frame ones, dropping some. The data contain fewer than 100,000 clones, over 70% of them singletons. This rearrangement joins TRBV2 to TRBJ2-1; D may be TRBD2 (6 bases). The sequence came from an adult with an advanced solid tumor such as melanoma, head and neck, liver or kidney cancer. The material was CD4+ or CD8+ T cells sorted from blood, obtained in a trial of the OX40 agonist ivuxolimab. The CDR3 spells CASSLASSYNEQFF. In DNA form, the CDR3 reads TGTGCCAGCAGCCTAGCGTCCTCCTACAATGAGCAGTTCTTC.